What follows are 27 T cell receptor beta chains derived from one specimen sequenced in a study of T cell responses to AZD1222 COVID-19 vaccine. Clones were sequenced by immunoSEQ multiplex PCR, and TCRdb holds only the in-frame ones, with some missing. The table includes about 25,000 clones, about 85% detected once. The specimen was peripheral blood, collected 28 days after the second AZD1222 dose. Source of these receptors: an adult who received the AZD1222 COVID-19 vaccine.

The V call is TRBV28, the J call TRBJ1-3, with TRBD1 identical over 7 bases. CDR1 and CDR2 (germline): MDHEN, SYDVKM. The CDR3 has 22 amino acids. V was clipped by 4 bases and J by 4 bases; unmatched bases: 28. The CDR3 nucleotides are TGTGCCAGCAGTTCCCCTCGACCCACAGGGGCCGCAACTAGCTTATCCGGAAACACCATATATTTT. Translated, it gives CASSSPRPTGAATSLSGNTIYF.

The chain is built from TRBV5-3 and TRBJ2-1; no clear D gene. TRBV5-3 is an ORF, and what it does is uncertain. The CDR3 extends over 13 amino acids. V lost 0 bases and J lost 5, with 6 bases in between. The CDR3 bases are TGTGCCAGAAGCTTGGCGATGGACAATGAGCAGTTCTTC. Its translation: CARSLAMDNEQFF.

The V and J genes are TRBV5-1 and TRBJ2-5; 9 positions match TRBD2. The CDR3 is 15 residues long. With 4 bases clipped from V and 5 bases from J, the junction kept 9 bases outside the gene matches. Per the germline V gene, CDR1 is SGHRS and CDR2 is YFSETQ. The CDR3 reads CASSRSPSGVETQYF. The CDR3 bases are TGCGCCAGCAGCCGGAGTCCTAGCGGGGTTGAGACCCAGTACTTC. Looking up the rest from reference TRBV5-1 and TRBJ2-5 gives the full variable domain: KAGVTQTPRYLIKTRGQQVTLSCSPISGHRSVSWYQQTPGQGLQFLFEYFSETQRNKGNFPGRFSGRQFSNSRSEMNVSTLELGDSALYLCASSRSPSGVETQYFGPGTRLLVL.

V gene TRBV4-1 combines with J gene TRBJ1-2; a weak D match, TRBD1 (6 bases). CDR1 and CDR2 from the germline V gene are MGHRA and YSYEKL. The length of the CDR3 is 14 residues. Trimming removed 6 bases at V and 5 bases at J, with 16 bases between. Written as DNA, the CDR3 is TGCGCCAGCAGTCCCGGACAGCGCCCTTATGGCTACACCTTC. Protein product: CASSPGQRPYGYTF.

The chain links TRBV18 to TRBJ1-5, with 7 positions matching TRBD1. The junction had 4 bases not matched to a gene; V was cut back by 5 bases and J by 6 bases. The CDR3 extends over 13 amino acids. Per the germline V gene, CDR1 is KGHSH and CDR2 is LQKENI. The chain's CDR3 is CASSADRAQPQHF. The CDR3 DNA is TGTGCCAGCTCAGCTGACAGGGCTCAGCCCCAGCATTTT.

The V gene is TRBV5-4, the J gene TRBJ2-5, with a tentative D call TRBD2 (5 bases). Deletions cut 3 bases from V and 5 bases from J, with 17 bases between. The CDR3 contains 15 residues. CDR1 is SGHNT, CDR2 YYREEE, per germline (reference sequence). The CDR3 region has the DNA TGTGCCAGCAGCTCTGGAGGAGCAGGCGGGGAGACCCAGTACTTC. This sequence encodes CASSSGGAGGETQYF.

This chain links TRBV6-5 with TRBJ1-2; the match to TRBD1 covers 9 bases. Per germline, CDR1 MNHEY and CDR2 SVGAGI. The CDR3 is 16 residues long. V was pared by 0 bases and J by 7 bases, with 9 bases of the junction left unmatched. CDR3 bases: TGTGCCAGCAGTTACTCAGCACAGGGGGCCGTAGGTGGCTACACCTTC. Translation gives CASSYSAQGAVGGYTF.

The rearrangement joins TRBV18 to TRBJ1-4; D is uncertain. V was cut by 6 bases and J by 0 bases, with 8 bases left in between. Per germline, CDR1 KGHSH and CDR2 LQKENI. This CDR3 spans 14 amino acids. The DNA for the CDR3 is TGTGCCAGCTCGGTGAGGTCAACTAATGAAAAACTGTTTTTT. Translation: CASSVRSTNEKLFF. Based on the CDR3 plus reference TRBV18 and TRBJ1-4, the full variable domain is NAGVMQNPRHLVRRRGQEARLRCSPMKGHSHVYWYRQLPEEGLKFMVYLQKENIIDESGMPKERFSAEFPKEGPSILRIQQVVRGDSAAYFCASSVRSTNEKLFFGSGTQLSVL.

The chain employs TRBV7-9 and TRBJ2-7; D remains ambiguous. This CDR3 comprises 13 residues. V was pared by 5 bases and J by 0 bases, with 8 bases between. Germline lookup yields CDR1 SEHNR and CDR2 FQNEAQ (reference sequence). The chain's CDR3 is CASSDMPSYEQYF. For the CDR3, the DNA is TGTGCCAGCAGCGACATGCCCTCCTACGAGCAGTACTTC.

The chain combines TRBV11-3 with TRBJ2-2; perhaps TRBD1 as D (6 bases). The CDR3 runs to 16 residues. V was pared by 5 bases and J by 4 bases, with 17 bases between. CDR1 is SGHNT, CDR2 YENEEA, per germline. The CDR3 protein is CASSPGQPMGTGELFF. As DNA, the CDR3 is TGTGCCAGCAGCCCAGGACAGCCAATGGGCACCGGGGAGCTGTTTTTT.

In this sample, this clone turned up once. The chain joins TRBV12-3 or TRBV12-4 to TRBJ1-6; the match to TRBD1 covers 8 bases. J was trimmed by 13 bases and V by 5 bases; bases with no gene match: 4. CDR3 length: 12 residues. The CDR3, as DNA: TGTGCCAGCAGTACACAGGGGGGGCCCCTCCACTTT. Translated, it gives CASSTQGGPLHF.

This clone came up once. The V call is TRBV5-1, the J call TRBJ1-4, with D unclear. Looked up from germline, CDR1 is SGHRS and CDR2 is YFSETQ. Between the trimmed V and J ends, which lost 0 bases and 7 bases, there was a span of 10 bases. The CDR3 has 14 amino acids. The CDR3 DNA reads TGCGCCAGCAGCTTGGATGGGAACAGTGAAAAACTGTTTTTT. Amino acid sequence: CASSLDGNSEKLFF.

The rearrangement joins TRBV29-1 to TRBJ2-1; possibly TRBD1 for D (5 bases). Germline CDR1 is SQVTM and CDR2 is ANQGSEA. This CDR3 is 10 amino acids long. V lost 6 bases and J lost 9, with 9 bases in between. This CDR3 reads CSVTVSEQFF. CDR3 bases: TGCAGCGTGACAGTTAGTGAGCAGTTCTTC.

The chain combines TRBV19 with TRBJ2-3; 10 bases fit TRBD1. In germline, CDR1 is LNHDA, CDR2 SQIVND (reference sequence). The CDR3 contains 14 residues. With 4 bases clipped from V and 6 bases from J, the junction kept 4 bases outside the gene matches. The CDR3 coding sequence is TGTGCCAGTAGTAGGGACAGGGGATTGGATACGCAGTATTTT. It specifies CASSRDRGLDTQYF.

The chain employs TRBV5-6 and TRBJ1-2; a possible D gene is TRBD1 (5 bases). V lost 1 base and J lost 1, with 11 bases in between. Germline CDR1 and CDR2: SGHDT and YYEEEE. This CDR3 has 15 residues. Written as DNA, the CDR3 is TGTGCCAGCAGCTTGTATGGGACCGATAACTATGGCTACACCTTC. As protein: CASSLYGTDNYGYTF.

This clone was detected only once. V usage is TRBV20-1 and J usage is TRBJ2-1; the D is unclear. The CDR3 sequence is 12 residues long. Per the germline V gene, CDR1 is DFQATT and CDR2 is SNEGSKA (reference sequence). The germline V and J ends were trimmed by 3 bases and 9 bases, with 12 bases remaining between them. CDR3 DNA sequence: TGCAGTGCTAGTTCTCTGGTCGGTGAGCAGTTCTTC. Its protein is CSASSLVGEQFF.

The chain employs TRBV6-5 and TRBJ2-5; TRBD1 matches 8 bases. CDR3 length: 14 amino acids. J gave up 7 bases and V 6 bases, and 10 bases lay outside the gene matches. Looked up from germline, CDR1 is MNHEY and CDR2 is SVGAGI. The CDR3 loop reads CASSRQGAHRTQYF. CDR3 sequence (DNA): TGTGCCAGCAGCCGCCAGGGGGCGCACCGGACCCAGTACTTC.

The CDR3 sequence is CATAARGYNEQFF. The CDR3 region has the DNA TGTGCCACCGCTGCGCGGGGGTACAATGAGCAGTTCTTC. The V and J genes are TRBV15 and TRBJ2-1; TRBD2 aligns across 7 bases. V lost 8 bases to trimming and J lost 4 bases; unmatched junction nucleotides: 5. The CDR3 has 13 amino acids. Germline V gene lookup returns CDR1 LNHNV and CDR2 YYDKDF (reference sequence).

The V call is TRBV2, the J call TRBJ2-6; perhaps TRBD2 as D (5 bases). Trimming removed 7 bases from V and 11 bases from J, with 12 bases in between. Germline V lookup: CDR1 SNHLY, CDR2 FYNNEI. The CDR3 is 12 residues long. This chain's CDR3 is CASTRGNDVLTF. CDR3 DNA: TGTGCCAGCACCCGGGGTAACGACGTCCTGACTTTC. The full variable domain, in which reference TRBV2 and TRBJ2-6 provide the parts outside the CDR3, is EPEVTQTPSHQVTQMGQEVILRCVPISNHLYFYWYRQILGQKVEFLVSFYNNEISEKSEIFDDQFSVERPDGSNFTLKIRSTKLEDSAMYFCASTRGNDVLTFGAGSRLTVL.

This chain connects TRBV5-4 to TRBJ1-2, with 8 bases fitting TRBD1. The J segment lost 4 bases and the V segment lost 0 bases, leaving 11 bases of the junction unmatched. Germline V gene lookup returns CDR1 SGHNT and CDR2 YYREEE (reference sequence). This CDR3 contains 17 residues. The CDR3 DNA sequence: TGTGCCAGCAGCTTGGCCCCTGGACAGGGCAAGTTCTATGGCTACACCTTC. Its protein is CASSLAPGQGKFYGYTF. Full variable domain (missing parts from reference TRBV5-4 and TRBJ1-2): ETGVTQSPTHLIKTRGQQVTLRCSSQSGHNTVSWYQQALGQGPQFIFQYYREEENGRGNFPPRFSGLQFPNYSSELNVNALELDDSALYLCASSLAPGQGKFYGYTFGSGTRLTVV.

The chain combines TRBV28 with TRBJ2-1; D gene unclear. The CDR3 loop spans 12 amino acids. In germline, CDR1 is MDHEN, CDR2 SYDVKM. V lost 2 bases, J lost 8 bases, and 7 bases lay in between. The DNA for the CDR3 is TGTGCCAGCAGTTTAGTGGCAGATGAGCAGTTCTTC. It encodes CASSLVADEQFF.

This chain links TRBV30 with TRBJ1-6; possible D gene TRBD1, 5 bases. This CDR3 is built from 11 residues. Germline lookup yields CDR1 GTSNPN and CDR2 SVGIG (reference sequence). Trimming stripped 5 bases from V and 6 bases from J, with 5 bases between. CDR3 sequence: CAWGANSPLHF. CDR3 DNA: TGTGCCTGGGGGGCTAATTCACCCCTCCACTTT.

The gene calls are TRBV28 and TRBJ2-1, with 8 bases that match TRBD1. The CDR3 consists of 17 residues. Germline CDR1 reads MDHEN; CDR2 reads SYDVKM. The J segment lost 1 base and the V segment lost 6 bases, leaving 11 bases of the junction unmatched. In DNA, the CDR3 is TGTGCCAGCAGCACTCTGCAGGGGGCGTTTTCCTACAATGAGCAGTTCTTC. Its protein product is CASSTLQGAFSYNEQFF. The complete variable domain, with remaining parts taken from reference TRBV28 and TRBJ2-1, reads DVKVTQSSRYLVKRTGEKVFLECVQDMDHENMFWYRQDPGLGLRLIYFSYDVKMKEKGDIPEGYSVSREKKERFSLILESASTNQTSMYLCASSTLQGAFSYNEQFFGPGTRLTVL.

V and J are TRBV21-1 and TRBJ2-5; the table calls TRBD2, which could not be checked here. TRBV21-1 constitutes a pseudogene. This CDR3 has 18 residues. CDR3 bases: TGTGCCAGCAGCTCTCAAGCTGGGAGGGGGGGCCGTCAAGAGACCCAGTACTTC. It is translated as CASSSQAGRGGRQETQYF.

The chain combines TRBV9 with TRBJ1-6; weak D call: TRBD1 (5 bases). Germline V lookup: CDR1 SGDLS, CDR2 YYNGEE. The CDR3 consists of 17 residues. Trimming took off 4 bases at V and 0 bases at J, with 14 bases between the two ends. The CDR3 DNA sequence: TGTGCCAGCAGCTCTGAGGGACCACACTCCTATAATTCACCCCTCCACTTT. The encoded protein is CASSSEGPHSYNSPLHF.

V is TRBV9 and J is TRBJ2-5; TRBD1 might be the D (6 bases). The germline V gene has CDR1 SGDLS and CDR2 YYNGEE. CDR3 length equals 18 residues. The V and J ends lost 0 bases and 0 bases respectively, with 18 bases between them. This CDR3 is CASSVGLGDTEYQETQYF. The CDR3 bases are TGTGCCAGCAGCGTAGGCCTCGGGGACACGGAGTACCAAGAGACCCAGTACTTC.

The gene calls are TRBV5-1 and TRBJ2-2; tentatively, D is TRBD1 (6 bases). With 4 bases removed from V and 6 bases from J, the gap between germline ends came to 16 bases. This CDR3 region has 15 residues. Germline V lookup: CDR1 SGHRS, CDR2 YFSETQ. CDR3: CASSAGQTGSGELFF. For the CDR3, the DNA is TGCGCCAGCAGCGCCGGACAGACTGGTTCCGGGGAGCTGTTTTTT.